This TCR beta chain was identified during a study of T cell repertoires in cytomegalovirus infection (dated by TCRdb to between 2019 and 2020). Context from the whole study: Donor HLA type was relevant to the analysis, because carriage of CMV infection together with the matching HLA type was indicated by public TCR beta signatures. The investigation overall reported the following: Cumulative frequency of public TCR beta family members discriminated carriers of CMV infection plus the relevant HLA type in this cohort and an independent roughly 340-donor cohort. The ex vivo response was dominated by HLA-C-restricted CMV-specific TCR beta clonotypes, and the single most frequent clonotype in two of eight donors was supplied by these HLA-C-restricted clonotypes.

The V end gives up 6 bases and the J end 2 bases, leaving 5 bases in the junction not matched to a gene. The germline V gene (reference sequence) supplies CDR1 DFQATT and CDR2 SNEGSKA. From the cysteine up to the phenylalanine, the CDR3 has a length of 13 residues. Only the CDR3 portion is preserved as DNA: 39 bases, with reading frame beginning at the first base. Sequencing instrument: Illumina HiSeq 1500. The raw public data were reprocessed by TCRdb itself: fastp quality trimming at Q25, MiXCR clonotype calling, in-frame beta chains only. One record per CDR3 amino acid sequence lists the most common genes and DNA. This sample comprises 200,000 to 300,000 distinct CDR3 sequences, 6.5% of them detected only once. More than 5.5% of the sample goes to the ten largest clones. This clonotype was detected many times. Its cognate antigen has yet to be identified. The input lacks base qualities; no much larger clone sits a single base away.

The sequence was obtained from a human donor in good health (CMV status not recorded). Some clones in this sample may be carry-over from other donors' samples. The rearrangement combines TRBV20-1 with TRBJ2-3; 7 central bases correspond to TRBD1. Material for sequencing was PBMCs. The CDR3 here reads CSAPDRFTDTQYF. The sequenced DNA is TGCAGTGCCCCGGACAGGTTCACAGATACGCAGTATTTT.